The clone carrying this T cell receptor beta chain has more than one count but fewer than ten. As yet, its antigen is unknown. These data originate in a study of monozygotic twins with cystic fibrosis. Study-wide results and limits: Unrelated CF individuals shared fewer identical clonotypes than monozygotic CF twins.

This CDR3 is 15 amino acids long. Per germline, CDR1 LNHDA and CDR2 SQIVND (reference sequence). V dropped 5 bases and J dropped 6 bases, with 17 bases sitting between them. Some clones are missing from TCRdb's copy, which holds only in-frame ones; the method was immunoSEQ multiplex PCR. Of roughly 28,000 clones in the sample, approximately 86% were seen once. This receptor was identified in a girl under 10 years old with cystic fibrosis. This sequence joins TRBV19 and TRBJ1-5, with D unclear. The sequencing input was blood. CDR3 protein: CASSRASEKAQPQHF. The CDR3, as DNA: TGTGCCAGTAGTCGTGCCAGCGAGAAGGCTCAGCCCCAGCATTTT.